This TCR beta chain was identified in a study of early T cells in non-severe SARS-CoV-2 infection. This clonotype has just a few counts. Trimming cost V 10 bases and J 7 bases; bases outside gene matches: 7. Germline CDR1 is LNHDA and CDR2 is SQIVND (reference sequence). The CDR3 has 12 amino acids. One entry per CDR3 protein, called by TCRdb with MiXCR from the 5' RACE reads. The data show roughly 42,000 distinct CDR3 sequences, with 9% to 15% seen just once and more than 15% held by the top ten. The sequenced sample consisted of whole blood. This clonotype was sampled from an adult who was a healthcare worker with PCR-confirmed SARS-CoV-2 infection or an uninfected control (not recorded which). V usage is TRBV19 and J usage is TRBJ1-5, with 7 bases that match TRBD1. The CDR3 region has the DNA TGTGCCACCCGGACAGGCCGACAGCCCCAGCATTTT. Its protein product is CATRTGRQPQHF.